The 17 T cell receptor beta chains presented below share a single source sample, sequenced in a study of glioma-infiltrating T cells after dendritic cell vaccination. Sequencing used immunoSEQ multiplex PCR; TCRdb keeps in-frame clones, though not all of them. The sample shows about 92,000 clones, just over 85% of them seen only once. The material was blood, obtained before dendritic cell vaccination. Receptors originate from a human donor with glioblastoma.

V usage is TRBV15 and J usage is TRBJ1-3, with D perhaps TRBD1 (6 bases). This CDR3 is 16 amino acids long. The germline V and J ends were trimmed by 2 bases and 2 bases, with 13 bases remaining between them. Per the germline V gene, CDR1 is LNHNV and CDR2 is YYDKDF (reference sequence). CDR3 region: CATSRRAGAAGNTIYF. CDR3 coding DNA: TGTGCCACCAGCAGAAGGGCAGGGGCGGCTGGAAACACCATATATTTT.

The chain employs TRBV6-5 and TRBJ2-7; 8 nucleotides align to TRBD1. The CDR3 runs to 14 residues. The V gene end was trimmed by 5 bases and the J gene end by 7 bases; junction bases not matched to a gene: 10. CDR1 is MNHEY, CDR2 SVGAGI, per germline. CDR3 region: CASSKHRQGSEQYF. The DNA of the CDR3 is TGTGCCAGCAGTAAACACAGACAGGGGAGTGAGCAGTACTTC.

This clone was found a few times. The chain combines TRBV6-1 with TRBJ1-4; 7 nucleotides align to TRBD1. Germline values: CDR1 MNHNS, CDR2 SASEGT. The V gene end was trimmed by 5 bases and the J gene end by 5 bases; junction bases not matched to a gene: 5. The CDR3 runs to 14 residues. The CDR3 loop reads CASSRQGQNEKLFF. DNA of the CDR3: TGTGCCAGCAGTAGACAGGGTCAGAATGAAAAACTGTTTTTT.

V is TRBV5-1 and J is TRBJ1-6; 7 bases match TRBD1. The ends lost 4 bases at V and 8 bases at J; junction bases unmatched: 6. The CDR3 runs 14 residues. Germline V gene lookup returns CDR1 SGHRS and CDR2 YFSETQ. The CDR3 nucleotides read TGCGCCAGCAGCACTGGACAGGACCATTCACCCCTCCACTTT. Its translation: CASSTGQDHSPLHF.

This clone has a handful of counts. The chain uses TRBV7-8 and TRBJ2-7, with TRBD2 matching over 10 bases. CDR3 length: 15 residues. Trimming removed 4 bases from V and 4 bases from J; junction bases left unmatched: 7. Germline values: CDR1 SGHVS, CDR2 FQNEAQ. CDR3 DNA sequence: TGTGCCAGCAGCTCAAAAGCGGGAGGGCCTTACGAGCAGTACTTC. This encodes CASSSKAGGPYEQYF.

V gene TRBV10-3 combines with J gene TRBJ1-2; 9 positions agree with TRBD1. CDR3 size: 15 residues. Germline CDR1 reads ENHRY; CDR2 reads SYGVKD. With V trimmed by 6 bases and J by 3 bases, 8 bases remained unmatched. CDR3 DNA: TGTGCCATCAGAGGTCGGACAGGGGAGGACTATGGCTACACCTTC. This translates into CAIRGRTGEDYGYTF.

In its sample, this clone was seen once. The chain recombines TRBV2 with TRBJ2-3; a possible D gene is TRBD1 (6 bases). CDR1 and CDR2 (germline): SNHLY, FYNNEI. The CDR3 is made up of 15 amino acids. V lost 5 bases and J lost 2, with 14 bases in between. The CDR3 DNA reads as TGTGCCAGCAGTCCGACAGGCAAGACCACAGATACGCAGTATTTT. It yields the protein CASSPTGKTTDTQYF.

The chain has TRBV29-1 and TRBJ2-7, with 11 bases aligning to TRBD1. Trimming removed 2 bases from V and 4 bases from J; junction bases left unmatched: 7. CDR1 SQVTM and CDR2 ANQGSEA come from the germline V gene. The CDR3 runs to 15 residues. In nucleotides, the CDR3 is TGCAGCGTTGAATTTCCGGGACAGGGGGAATACGAGCAGTACTTC. The encoded protein is CSVEFPGQGEYEQYF.

The V gene is TRBV28, the J gene TRBJ1-5; D gene unclear. The CDR3 is made up of 15 amino acids. In germline, CDR1 is MDHEN, CDR2 SYDVKM. Trimming took 6 bases from V and 3 from J, leaving 15 bases between them. As DNA, the CDR3 is TGTGCCAGCAGGTATAGTGACCAGGACAATCAGCCCCAGCATTTT. Translating it yields CASRYSDQDNQPQHF.

This chain uses TRBV6-1 with TRBJ2-7, with 7 bases matching TRBD1. The germline V gene encodes CDR1 MNHNS and CDR2 SASEGT. The CDR3 consists of 15 residues. J lost 0 bases, V lost 7 bases, and 9 bases had no gene match. The CDR3 sequence: CASNSGTASSYEQYF. CDR3 bases: TGTGCCAGCAATTCCGGGACAGCAAGCTCCTACGAGCAGTACTTC.

V usage is TRBV29-1 and J usage is TRBJ2-1; a possible D gene is TRBD1 (6 bases). The CDR3 totals 15 residues. Trimming cost V 2 bases and J 3 bases, with 14 bases left between them. CDR1 SQVTM and CDR2 ANQGSEA come from the germline V gene. CDR3 nucleotides: TGCAGCGTTGAATTTTTTGGACAGCACTACAATGAGCAGTTCTTC. Protein: CSVEFFGQHYNEQFF.

The chain is built from TRBV10-3 and TRBJ2-5; TRBD2 might be the D (5 bases). The V gene lost 9 bases and the J gene lost 1 base, with 12 bases spanning the gap. Germline-derived CDR1 and CDR2 are ENHRY and SYGVKD. CDR3 length equals 13 residues. As DNA, the CDR3 is TGTGCCATGGCTCCGGCGGGCCAAGAGACCCAGTACTTC. This gives the protein CAMAPAGQETQYF.

This clone came up a few times. This chain links TRBV28 with TRBJ2-1; 7 bases are shared with TRBD1. Trimming at V came to 6 bases and at J to 13 bases, leaving 15 bases not matched to a gene. The CDR3 totals 14 residues. Germline CDR1 and CDR2: MDHEN and SYDVKM. In nucleotides, the CDR3 is TGTGCCAGCAGCGACTCTAGGGGCAGGGGGTTTCAGTTCTTC. Translated, it gives CASSDSRGRGFQFF.

In the case of this clone: Other DNA sequences in this sample translate to the same CDR3. This rearrangement joins TRBV5-4 to TRBJ2-7, with TRBD1 matching 11 bases. The CDR3 totals 14 residues. Germline CDR1 and CDR2: SGHNT and YYREEE (reference sequence). Trimming at V came to 0 bases and at J to 4 bases, leaving 0 bases not matched to a gene. Written as DNA, the CDR3 is TGTGCCAGCAGCTTGGGGGACAGGGGGTACGAGCAGTACTTC. This codes for CASSLGDRGYEQYF.

This chain joins TRBV11-1 and TRBJ2-7; 9 positions agree with TRBD2. CDR3 length equals 14 residues. V lost 3 bases to trimming and J lost 3 bases; unmatched junction nucleotides: 3. Germline loops: CDR1 SGHAT, CDR2 FQDESV (reference sequence). The CDR3 coding sequence is TGTGCCAGCAGCTTCGGTAGCGGGAGCTACGAGCAGTACTTC. Encoded protein: CASSFGSGSYEQYF.

This chain uses TRBV6-6 with TRBJ1-2, with D perhaps TRBD1 (6 bases). Deletions cut 7 bases from V and 8 bases from J, with 17 bases between. This CDR3 has 13 amino acids. Per germline, CDR1 MNHNY and CDR2 SVGAGI (reference sequence). The CDR3 coding sequence is TGTGCCAGCAAGGCAGGGGTCGCCGGCGGCTACACCTTC. It codes for CASKAGVAGGYTF.

This sequence joins TRBV5-6 and TRBJ2-4; 7 bases fit TRBD2. The J segment lost 3 bases and the V segment lost 1 base, leaving 4 bases of the junction unmatched. This CDR3 is 15 amino acids long. Per germline, CDR1 SGHDT and CDR2 YYEEEE. The CDR3 loop is CASSLLGGGKNIQYF. DNA for the CDR3: TGTGCCAGCAGCTTGCTGGGGGGGGGCAAAAACATTCAGTACTTC.